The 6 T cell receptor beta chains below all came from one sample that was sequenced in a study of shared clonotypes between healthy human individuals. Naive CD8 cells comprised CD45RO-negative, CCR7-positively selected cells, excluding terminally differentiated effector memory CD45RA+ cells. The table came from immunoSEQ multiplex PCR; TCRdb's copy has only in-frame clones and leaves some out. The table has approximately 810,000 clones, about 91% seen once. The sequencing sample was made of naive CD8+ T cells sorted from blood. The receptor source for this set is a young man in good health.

In DNA, the CDR3 is TGCGCCAGCAGCACTCCAGGGGGCGCCTATGGCTACACCTTC. Its protein product is CASSTPGGAYGYTF. V and J are TRBV10-2 and TRBJ1-2; 8 bases are a match to TRBD1. From germline, CDR1 is WSHSY and CDR2 SAAADI. V shed 6 bases, J shed 4 bases, and the junction held 7 bases outside the gene matches. This CDR3 spans 14 amino acids.

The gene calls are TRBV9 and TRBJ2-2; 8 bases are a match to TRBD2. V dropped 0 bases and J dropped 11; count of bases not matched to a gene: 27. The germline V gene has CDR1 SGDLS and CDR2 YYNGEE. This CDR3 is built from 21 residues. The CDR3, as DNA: TGTGCCAGCAGCGTAGCTACAGGAACCGAGCGGGAGAAGTCCTCTGCGGGAGAGCTGTTTTTT. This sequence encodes CASSVATGTEREKSSAGELFF.

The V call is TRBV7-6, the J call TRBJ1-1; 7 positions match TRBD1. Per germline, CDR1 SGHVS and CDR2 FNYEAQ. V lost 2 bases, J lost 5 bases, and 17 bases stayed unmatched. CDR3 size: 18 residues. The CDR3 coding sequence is TGTGCCAGCAGCTTATTCCATACCCAGACAGGGAGGAGTACTGAAGCTTTCTTT. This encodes CASSLFHTQTGRSTEAFF.

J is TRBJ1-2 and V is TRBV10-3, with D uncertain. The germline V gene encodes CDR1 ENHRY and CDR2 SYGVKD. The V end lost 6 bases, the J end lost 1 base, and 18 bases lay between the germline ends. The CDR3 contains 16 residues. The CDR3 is CAIREQFSPFNYGYTF. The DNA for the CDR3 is TGTGCCATCAGAGAACAATTCTCCCCCTTTAACTATGGCTACACCTTC.

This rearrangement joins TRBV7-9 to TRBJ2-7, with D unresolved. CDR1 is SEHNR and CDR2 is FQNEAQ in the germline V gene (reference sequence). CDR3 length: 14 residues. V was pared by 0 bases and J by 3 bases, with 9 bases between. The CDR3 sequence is CASSLASRNYEQYF. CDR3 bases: TGTGCCAGCAGCTTAGCCAGTCGGAACTACGAGCAGTACTTC. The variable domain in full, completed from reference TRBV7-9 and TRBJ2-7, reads DTGVSQNPRHKITKRGQNVTFRCDPISEHNRLYWYRQTLGQGPEFLTYFQNEAQLEKSRLLSDRFSAERPKGSFSTLEIQRTEQGDSAMYLCASSLASRNYEQYFGPGTRLTVT.

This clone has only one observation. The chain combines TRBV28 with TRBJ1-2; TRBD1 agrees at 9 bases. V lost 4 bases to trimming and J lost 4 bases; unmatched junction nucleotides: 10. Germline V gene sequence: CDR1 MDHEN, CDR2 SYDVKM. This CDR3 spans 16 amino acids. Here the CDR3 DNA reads TGTGCCAGCAGTTCGCTTACAGGGGGCTGGTTCTATGGCTACACCTTC. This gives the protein CASSSLTGGWFYGYTF.